The clone carrying this T cell receptor beta chain came up a few times. The second PCR ran about 6 to 12 cycles with a sample-barcoded 5' primer and J-beta primers. Each single sample gave us at least 2.5 million CDR3-containing paired-end reads. TCRdb fed the 5' RACE reads into MiXCR, producing one record per CDR3 protein. The sample records about 1.1 million distinct CDR3 sequences, roughly two fifths being singletons. Total RNA extraction produced at least 5 micrograms (per sample) for the study. The data derive from a study of blood T cells in healthy people across ages. The clonotype comes from a man aged 18-30 years in good health. Sequenced input: blood.

CDR3 loop: CASSSSGLADSSTDTQYF. The CDR3 region has the DNA TGTGCCAGCAGTTCCTCGGGACTAGCGGACTCTAGCACAGATACGCAGTATTTT. The gene calls are TRBV12-3 or TRBV12-4 and TRBJ2-3; 11 nucleotides match TRBD2. V lost 4 bases, J lost 0 bases, and 9 bases stayed unmatched. The CDR3 contains 18 residues.